The 24 T cell receptor beta chains below come from one sample, sequenced in a study of beta chain features in type 1 diabetes. Whole-study findings and limits: People with Type 1 diabetes carried modestly yet significantly shorter TCRB CDR3s in all four CD4+ subsets.

These receptors' antigens are unknown. Expressed TCRB transcripts were sequenced after all isolated RNA was converted to cDNA. TCRdb keeps only in-frame clones here, not all; method: immunoSEQ multiplex PCR. This table holds about 150,000 clones, around 9.7% found once. The specimen sequenced was central memory CD4+ T cells from blood. Receptors were obtained from a woman in her twenties or thirties with type 1 diabetes.

V gene TRBV29-1 combines with J gene TRBJ1-2; the D is unclear. The CDR3 extends over 12 amino acids. V lost 3 bases and J 2 bases, leaving 7 bases between the germline ends. In germline, CDR1 is SQVTM, CDR2 ANQGSEA. The CDR3 loop is CSVDHQNYGYTF. In nucleotides, the CDR3 is TGCAGCGTTGATCACCAGAACTATGGCTACACCTTC.

This clone was found many times. The chain uses TRBV4-1 and TRBJ2-5; 14 positions agree with TRBD2. Germline assignment: CDR1 MGHRA and CDR2 YSYEKL. Trimming removed 3 bases from V and 4 bases from J; junction bases left unmatched: 4. This CDR3 is 16 amino acids long. The CDR3 DNA sequence: TGCGCCAGCAGCCAGCTAGGACTAGCGGGAGGAGAGACCCAGTACTTC. As protein: CASSQLGLAGGETQYF.

This clone was observed a handful of times. This chain connects TRBV5-5 to TRBJ1-1, with a possible D match to TRBD1 (5 bases). The CDR3 length is 12 residues. The germline V gene encodes CDR1 SGHKS and CDR2 YYEKEE (reference sequence). The ends were cut back, 4 bases at V and 7 bases at J, with 11 bases in the middle. The CDR3 sequence: CASSRRDGEAFF. The CDR3 DNA is TGTGCCAGCAGCCGGAGGGACGGTGAAGCTTTCTTT.

This clone was detected only a few times. The chain is built from TRBV29-1 and TRBJ2-1; 12 bases align to TRBD2. In germline, CDR1 is SQVTM, CDR2 ANQGSEA. V gave up 7 bases and J gave up 8 bases; unmatched junction bases: 9. The CDR3 runs to 14 residues. The CDR3 region is CSGGLAGGIYEQFF. CDR3 DNA sequence: TGCAGCGGGGGGCTAGCGGGAGGGATATATGAGCAGTTCTTC.

This clone was found a few times. The V call is TRBV7-9, the J call TRBJ1-5; no firm D call. Trimming cost V 1 base and J 3 bases, with 7 bases left between them. Germline values: CDR1 SEHNR, CDR2 FQNEAQ (reference sequence). This CDR3 comprises 14 residues. The CDR3 region is CASSLVPFNQPQHF. For the CDR3, the DNA is TGTGCCAGCAGCTTAGTCCCCTTCAATCAGCCCCAGCATTTT.

The chain joins TRBV30 to TRBJ2-7; TRBD1 agrees at 8 bases. CDR1 and CDR2 from the germline V gene are GTSNPN and SVGIG (reference sequence). CDR3 length: 14 residues. V was pared by 4 bases and J by 6 bases, with 11 bases of the junction left unmatched. The DNA of the CDR3 is TGTGCCTGGATGTCCCGGGACAGGTCCCTCGAGCAGTACTTC. Its translation is CAWMSRDRSLEQYF.

The sample holds a few counts of this clone. The chain uses TRBV5-1 and TRBJ2-5, with 8 bases fitting TRBD2. Germline CDR1 SGHRS, CDR2 YFSETQ. The CDR3 loop spans 12 amino acids. V dropped 5 bases and J dropped 3; count of bases not matched to a gene: 0. The CDR3 loop reads CASRLAEETQYF. The CDR3 DNA reads TGCGCCAGCAGACTAGCGGAAGAGACCCAGTACTTC.

In this sample, this clone turned up a few times. Other nucleotide sequences in the sample specify the same CDR3. J is TRBJ2-7 and V is TRBV6-5; D possibly corresponds to TRBD1 (6 bases). The CDR3 loop spans 15 amino acids. Looked up from germline, CDR1 is MNHEY and CDR2 is SVGAGI. Trimming removed 0 bases from V and 4 bases from J, with 13 bases in between. The DNA of the CDR3 is TGTGCCAGCAGTTACTCAGGGGGTTTGGGATACGAGCAGTACTTC. This codes for CASSYSGGLGYEQYF.

The V gene is TRBV6-4, the J gene TRBJ1-1; D is ambiguous. Germline V lookup: CDR1 MRHNA, CDR2 SNTAGT. The V end lost 0 bases, the J end lost 2 bases, and 7 bases lay between the germline ends. CDR3 length equals 14 residues. CDR3 in DNA: TGTGCCAGCAGTGACTCTAGCAGTAACACTGAAGCTTTCTTT. It is translated as CASSDSSSNTEAFF.

As for this clone: Other DNA sequences within the sample encode an identical CDR3. This chain's CDR3 is CASSLTGGSYEQYF. In DNA, the CDR3 is TGTGCCAGCAGCTTAACAGGAGGGTCCTACGAGCAGTACTTC. V usage is TRBV7-8 and J usage is TRBJ2-7; D perhaps matches TRBD2 (6 bases). Germline V gives CDR1 SGHVS, CDR2 FQNEAQ. V was shortened by 2 bases and J by 1 base, with 9 bases between the two germline ends. This CDR3 is 14 amino acids long.

In its sample, this clone was seen a few times. The chain combines TRBV11-1 with TRBJ1-1, with D unclear. CDR1 and CDR2 (germline): SGHAT, FQDESV (reference sequence). CDR3 size: 15 residues. Deletions cut 5 bases from V and 5 bases from J, with 18 bases between. The chain's CDR3 is CASSLQATGGTEAFF. As DNA, the CDR3 is TGTGCCAGCAGCCTCCAAGCAACTGGAGGGACTGAAGCTTTCTTT.

This sequence joins TRBV7-3 and TRBJ1-2, with D possibly TRBD1 on 6 matching bases. CDR3 length equals 15 residues. Germline V gene lookup returns CDR1 SGHTA and CDR2 FQGTGA. The V and J ends lost 5 bases and 0 bases respectively, with 13 bases between them. This chain's CDR3 is CASSPQGASNYGYTF. In nucleotides, the CDR3 is TGTGCCAGCAGCCCACAGGGTGCCTCTAACTATGGCTACACCTTC.

The V call is TRBV19, the J call TRBJ1-1; 7 bases agree with TRBD1. This CDR3 region has 15 residues. Germline loops: CDR1 LNHDA, CDR2 SQIVND (reference sequence). V was pared by 3 bases and J by 1 base, with 5 bases of the junction left unmatched. CDR3 in DNA: TGTGCCAGTAGTATCCTACAGGGGAGGAACACTGAAGCTTTCTTT. It yields the protein CASSILQGRNTEAFF.

This chain joins TRBV15 and TRBJ1-1, with unresolved D. Germline CDR1 and CDR2: LNHNV and YYDKDF (reference sequence). The CDR3 has 14 amino acids. Between the trimmed V and J ends, which lost 8 bases and 2 bases, there was a span of 15 bases. Here the CDR3 reads CATAFTALNTEAFF. The CDR3, as DNA: TGTGCCACCGCCTTTACAGCCCTCAACACTGAAGCTTTCTTT.

Only a few counts were recorded for this clone. This rearrangement joins TRBV5-1 to TRBJ2-1, with 9 bases that match TRBD2. The V gene end was trimmed by 4 bases and the J gene end by 0 bases; junction bases not matched to a gene: 5. Germline lookup yields CDR1 SGHRS and CDR2 YFSETQ. The CDR3 is 16 amino acids. The DNA of the CDR3 is TGCGCCAGCAGCCGGCTTAGCGGGAGCTCCTACAATGAGCAGTTCTTC. Encoded protein: CASSRLSGSSYNEQFF.

The genes are TRBV4-1 and TRBJ2-3; a possible D gene is TRBD2 (6 bases). Per germline, CDR1 MGHRA and CDR2 YSYEKL. V was trimmed by 4 bases and J by 4 bases, leaving 18 bases between them. This CDR3 region has 16 residues. The chain's CDR3 is CASSPRLAEIADTQYF. As DNA, the CDR3 is TGCGCCAGCAGCCCCCGATTAGCGGAGATTGCAGATACGCAGTATTTT.

This clone occurred a few times. The chain recombines TRBV28 with TRBJ2-7, with 14 bases identical to TRBD2. With 5 bases clipped from V and 2 bases from J, the junction kept 8 bases outside the gene matches. CDR3 length: 17 residues. Germline CDR1 is MDHEN and CDR2 is SYDVKM. CDR3: CASSLGTSGSLAYEQYF. The CDR3 nucleotides are TGTGCCAGCAGTCTAGGGACTAGCGGGAGTCTTGCCTACGAGCAGTACTTC.

The genes are TRBV19 and TRBJ1-1, with 7 bases fitting TRBD1. The junction had 11 bases not matched to a gene; V was cut back by 4 bases and J by 6 bases. This CDR3 is built from 15 residues. Germline CDR1 is LNHDA and CDR2 is SQIVND (reference sequence). The CDR3 bases are TGTGCCAGTAGTACACGGACAGGACCCGTGGCTGAAGCTTTCTTT. It specifies CASSTRTGPVAEAFF.

The rearrangement links TRBV2 to TRBJ2-3; 9 nucleotides agree with TRBD2. Germline CDR1 is SNHLY and CDR2 is FYNNEI. The CDR3 sequence is 17 residues long. Germline trimming cut 0 bases from V and 2 bases from J; bases unmatched to any gene: 6. The CDR3 DNA follows: TGTGCCAGCAGTGAAGCGATTAGCGGGAGCATCACAGATACGCAGTATTTT. Translating gives CASSEAISGSITDTQYF.

This clone was detected a few times. The chain couples TRBV29-1 to TRBJ1-1, with unresolved D. V lost 4 bases to trimming and J lost 13 bases, with 16 bases between them. The CDR3 extends over 11 amino acids. The germline CDR1 and CDR2 sequences are SQVTM and ANQGSEA. CDR3 sequence: CSVVFRGPVFF. DNA of the CDR3: TGCAGCGTTGTCTTTCGTGGCCCCGTTTTCTTT. Supplemented by reference TRBV29-1 and TRBJ1-1, the full variable domain reads SAVISQKPSRDICQRGTSLTIQCQVDSQVTMMFWYRQQPGQSLTLIATANQGSEATYESGFVIDKFPISRPNLTFSTLTVSNMSPEDSSIYLCSVVFRGPVFFGQGTRLTVV.

A few counts support this clone. The rearrangement links TRBV6-5 to TRBJ2-5; 8 bases line up with TRBD2. Looked up from germline, CDR1 is MNHEY and CDR2 is SVGAGI. V gave up 0 bases and J gave up 8 bases; unmatched junction bases: 8. The CDR3 contains 15 residues. Written as DNA, the CDR3 is TGTGCCAGCAGTTACTCGGGGCTAGCGGGCGGCACCCAGTACTTC. Translation gives CASSYSGLAGGTQYF.

This clone was found a few times. The chain employs TRBV2 and TRBJ2-1, with 8 bases aligning to TRBD2. J was trimmed by 4 bases and V by 6 bases; bases with no gene match: 2. This CDR3 is 13 amino acids long. Germline V gives CDR1 SNHLY, CDR2 FYNNEI. CDR3 residues: CASRAGEYNEQFF. The CDR3 DNA reads TGTGCCAGCAGAGCGGGAGAGTACAATGAGCAGTTCTTC.

This clone turned up a few times. CDR3 bases: TGTGCCAGCAGTTTATCCGACAGGGTTAACTATGGCTACACCTTC. Translation gives CASSLSDRVNYGYTF. The rearrangement joins TRBV27 to TRBJ1-2; 7 bases are a match to TRBD1. The CDR3 sequence is 15 residues long. Germline lookup yields CDR1 MNHEY and CDR2 SMNVEV (reference sequence). After removal of 0 bases from V and 1 base from J, the junction contained 2 bases not matched to a gene.

This clone has more than one count but fewer than ten. The gene calls are TRBV19 and TRBJ1-2; the D is unclear. From germline, CDR1 is LNHDA and CDR2 SQIVND (reference sequence). CDR3 size: 11 residues. Trimming took off 8 bases at V and 3 bases at J, with 7 bases between the two ends. CDR3 coding DNA: TGTGCCAGTGGCCGGGACTATGGCTACACCTTC. Amino acids: CASGRDYGYTF.